The rows below give T cell receptor beta chains drawn from one sample of a study of T cells in Graves' hyperthyroidism and ophthalmopathy. In TCRdb, the multiplex PCR reads were re-called with MiXCR into one record per CDR3 protein. The sample consists of under 400,000 distinct CDR3 sequences, around 14% of them appearing once. Input material: blood. These receptors all come from a woman aged 55-69 years with Graves' hyperthyroidism. The CDR3 runs from the conserved cysteine through the conserved F or W. Each record gives: CDR3 length, clone size, V gene, J gene, D gene, CDR3 DNA, CDR3 protein. D genes are given only for firm matches. Clone size is shown for a subset of rows, as once, few, many or a class of expanded clone.

15	few	TRBV11-2	TRBJ1-3	-	TGTGCCAGCAGCACCGGGTACAGCTCTGGAAACACCATATATTTT	CASSTGYSSGNTIYF
13	many	TRBV11-2	TRBJ2-7	-	TGTGCCAGCAGCTGGGGGGACGGGCTCGAGCAGTACTTC	CASSWGDGLEQYF
18	many	TRBV27	TRBJ1-5	-	TGTGCCAGCAGTTTACGGACGGCGAGCCGGATTAGCAATCAGCCCCAGCATTTT	CASSLRTASRISNQPQHF
13	few	TRBV6-1	TRBJ2-7	-	TGTGCCAGCAGTGAGAGCCTAGCGTTCGAGCAGTACTTC	CASSESLAFEQYF
15	-	TRBV20-1	TRBJ2-3	-	TGCAGTGCCCAGGAGGGGCGGACCCGCACAGATACGCAGTATTTT	CSAQEGRTRTDTQYF
16	-	TRBV6-1	TRBJ1-2	-	TGTGCCAGCAGTGAATCCACCGGGATCCCAGACTATGGCTACACCTTC	CASSESTGIPDYGYTF
14	many	TRBV11-2	TRBJ2-7	-	TGTGCCAGCAGCTTAGCCAGACAGAACTACGAGCAGTACTTC	CASSLARQNYEQYF
14	-	TRBV25-1	TRBJ1-1	TRBD1	TGTGCCAGCAGTGGGGAGGCTACAGGGGTTGAAGCTTTCTTT	CASSGEATGVEAFF
15	many	TRBV5-1	TRBJ2-7	TRBD2	TGCGCCAGCAGCTTAGGGACTAGCGACTCCTACGAGCAGTACTTC	CASSLGTSDSYEQYF
15	few	TRBV20-1	TRBJ2-5	TRBD2	TGCAGTGCGTCCCTCGGGGCGGGAGGCGATGAGACCCAGTACTTC	CSASLGAGGDETQYF
14	many	TRBV7-3	TRBJ2-3	-	TGTGCCAGCAGTCCTGGACAGTACGGAGATACGCAGTATTTT	CASSPGQYGDTQYF
14	few	TRBV3-1	TRBJ1-2	-	TGTGCCAGCAGCCAAGGTCCGGGGCTCGTTGGCTACACCTTC	CASSQGPGLVGYTF
13	-	TRBV7-2	TRBJ2-7	TRBD2	TGTGCCAGCAGCTTAGTAGCGGGCTTAGAGCAGTACTTC	CASSLVAGLEQYF
15	many	TRBV5-1	TRBJ2-7	TRBD1	TGCGCCAGCAGCTTGATGGGACAGGGAGCCTACGAGCAGTACTTC	CASSLMGQGAYEQYF
16	many	TRBV3-1	TRBJ2-3	TRBD2	TGTGCCAGCAGCCGTTCGACTAGCGGGAACACAGATACGCAGTATTTT	CASSRSTSGNTDTQYF
14	many	TRBV12-3/TRBV12-4	TRBJ1-1	-	TGTGCCAGCAGTCGAAGACGGACGAACACTGAAGCTTTCTTT	CASSRRRTNTEAFF
17	many	TRBV19	TRBJ1-1	-	TGTGCCAGTAGTATAGGGCTACCTACGATGGAGAACACTGAAGCTTTCTTT	CASSIGLPTMENTEAFF
13	many	TRBV10-3	TRBJ2-7	-	TGTGCCATCAGTGAAATGAGGAAAGACGAGCAGTACTTC	CAISEMRKDEQYF
14	many	TRBV5-1	TRBJ2-2	TRBD1	TGCGCCAGCCGGGACAGGGCGAACACCGGGGAGCTGTTTTTT	CASRDRANTGELFF